Listed here is a single T cell receptor beta chain. The antigen is undetermined. The CDR3 sequence is 15 residues long. Trimming left V 3 bases short and J 6 bases short, with 18 bases between. The germline V gene encodes CDR1 LGHNA and CDR2 YNFKEQ. The data originate from a study of blood T cells in healthy people across ages. Points from the study as a whole: The recorded TCR beta diversity per million T cells decreased in a roughly linear manner with age.

The draw of peripheral blood yielded ten milliliters from each donor. Every sample gave at least 5 micrograms of total RNA when it was extracted. Combining a sample-barcoded 5' primer with a J-beta primer mix, a second PCR ran for 7 to 11 cycles. A 12-random-nucleotide template-switch adaptor tagged each cDNA molecule. TCRdb called the 5' RACE reads again in MiXCR, with one record for every CDR3 protein. The table includes roughly 800,000 distinct CDR3 sequences, roughly 60% detected once. V is TRBV4-2 and J is TRBJ2-7, with a possible D match to TRBD2 (6 bases). The TCR was taken from a man under 40 in good health. Sample: blood. The CDR3 nucleotides are TGTGCCAGCAGCCACCCGACTTCGGGAGAGCGCGAGCAGTACTTC. This encodes CASSHPTSGEREQYF.